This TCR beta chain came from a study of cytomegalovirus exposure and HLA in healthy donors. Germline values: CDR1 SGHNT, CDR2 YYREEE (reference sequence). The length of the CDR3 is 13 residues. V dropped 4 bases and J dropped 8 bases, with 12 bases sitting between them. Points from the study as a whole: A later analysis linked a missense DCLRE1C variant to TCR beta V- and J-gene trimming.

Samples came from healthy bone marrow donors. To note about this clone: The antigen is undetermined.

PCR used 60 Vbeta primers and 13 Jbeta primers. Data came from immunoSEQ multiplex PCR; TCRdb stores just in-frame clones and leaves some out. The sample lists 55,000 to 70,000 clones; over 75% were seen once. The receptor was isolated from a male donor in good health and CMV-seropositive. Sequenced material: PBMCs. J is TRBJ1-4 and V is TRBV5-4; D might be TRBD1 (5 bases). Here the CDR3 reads CASSPDPGEKLFF. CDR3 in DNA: TGTGCCAGCAGCCCCGATCCAGGGGAAAAACTGTTTTTT.